This entry is about one T cell receptor (beta chain). Its antigen is as yet unknown. The entry originates in a study of monozygotic twins with inflammatory bowel disease. Findings and limits, study-wide: Perhaps reflecting limited power, concordant and discordant twins did not differ in repertoire similarity.

The length of the CDR3 is 15 residues. Germline V gene sequence: CDR1 LGHNA, CDR2 YSLEER. Samples each yielded cDNA through eight separate reactions. TCRdb reprocessed the 5' RACE reads, with one entry per CDR3 protein and no DNA. This table lists 150,000 to 200,000 distinct CDR3 sequences. This chain links TRBV4-3 with TRBJ1-5; absent DNA, TCRdb's TRBD1 call cannot be checked. The clonotype comes from a human donor with ulcerative colitis or Crohn's disease, or a healthy co-twin of an affected twin (not recorded which). What was sequenced was blood. The CDR3 loop is CASSQEWGGNQPQHF.